Below, 29 T cell receptor beta chains from the same sample are listed, as sequenced in a study of cytomegalovirus exposure and HLA in healthy donors. Generated by immunoSEQ multiplex PCR, the TCRdb table keeps only in-frame clones and is missing some. The sample shows tens of thousands of clones, roughly 89% of them seen only once. Sequenced sample: PBMCs. The receptor set was obtained from a woman aged 18-29 years in good health and CMV-seropositive.

The rearrangement joins TRBV28 to TRBJ1-4, with 8 bases lining up with TRBD1. Germline assignment: CDR1 MDHEN and CDR2 SYDVKM. Trimming took 4 bases from V and 2 from J; bases not matched to a gene: 3. This CDR3 region has 15 residues. The CDR3, as DNA: TGTGCCAGCAGTTCGCAGGGGGCCACTAATGAAAAACTGTTTTTT. Translating gives CASSSQGATNEKLFF.

The chain employs TRBV19 and TRBJ2-6; D call uncertain. The CDR3 consists of 16 residues. Trimming took off 3 bases at V and 0 bases at J, with 9 bases between the two ends. The germline V gene has CDR1 LNHDA and CDR2 SQIVND (reference sequence). The CDR3 loop reads CASSIDGYSGANVLTF. In DNA form, the CDR3 reads TGTGCCAGTAGTATCGACGGGTACTCTGGGGCCAACGTCCTGACTTTC. The whole variable domain, filled in from reference TRBV19 and TRBJ2-6, reads DGGITQSPKYLFRKEGQNVTLSCEQNLNHDAMYWYRQDPGQGLRLIYYSQIVNDFQKGDIAEGYSVSREKKESFPLTVTSAQKNPTAFYLCASSIDGYSGANVLTFGAGSRLTVL.

The gene calls are TRBV9 and TRBJ2-7, with 10 positions matching TRBD2. Unmatched junction bases numbered 3, after V lost 6 bases and J lost 0 bases. The CDR3 spans 14 residues. Looked up from germline, CDR1 is SGDLS and CDR2 is YYNGEE. The CDR3 spells CASNPSGSSYEQYF. Written as DNA, the CDR3 is TGTGCCAGCAACCCTAGCGGGAGCTCCTACGAGCAGTACTTC.

This clone was seen just once. V usage is TRBV11-2 and J usage is TRBJ2-1; TRBD2 aligns across 13 bases. The V gene end was trimmed by 5 bases and the J gene end by 5 bases; junction bases not matched to a gene: 3. The CDR3 totals 15 residues. Germline V gives CDR1 SGHAT, CDR2 FQNNGV. CDR3 protein: CASSPGTSGDNEQFF. As DNA, the CDR3 is TGTGCCAGCAGCCCCGGGACTAGCGGGGACAATGAGCAGTTCTTC.

This sequence joins TRBV18 and TRBJ2-5; D ambiguous. Trimming left V 4 bases short and J 4 bases short, with 10 bases between. Germline lookup yields CDR1 KGHSH and CDR2 LQKENI. This CDR3 comprises 13 residues. The CDR3 loop reads CASSLSVRETQYF. In DNA form, the CDR3 reads TGTGCCAGCTCACTTTCAGTCCGAGAGACCCAGTACTTC.

This sequence joins TRBV15 and TRBJ2-7; 10 bases fit TRBD1. CDR1 and CDR2 from the germline V gene are LNHNV and YYDKDF (reference sequence). There are 16 residues in the CDR3. Trimming removed 4 bases from V and 4 bases from J; junction bases left unmatched: 10. As DNA, the CDR3 is TGTGCCACCAGCATTGCCGGGACAGGGGCGCTGTACGAGCAGTACTTC. It yields the protein CATSIAGTGALYEQYF. Together with reference TRBV15 and TRBJ2-7, the CDR3 gives the full variable domain: DAMVIQNPRYQVTQFGKPVTLSCSQTLNHNVMYWYQQKSSQAPKLLFHYYDKDFNNEADTPDNFQSRRPNTSFCFLDIRSPGLGDTAMYLCATSIAGTGALYEQYFGPGTRLTVT.

The chain employs TRBV5-1 and TRBJ2-5, with 12 bases identical to TRBD2. CDR1 is SGHRS, CDR2 YFSETQ, per germline. The V gene end was trimmed by 6 bases and the J gene end by 5 bases; junction bases not matched to a gene: 5. The CDR3 consists of 14 residues. The DNA of the CDR3 is TGCGCCAGCACTAGCGGGGGGGCCTACGAGACCCAGTACTTC. Amino acid sequence: CASTSGGAYETQYF.

The chain carries TRBV19 and TRBJ1-5, with D unresolved. The germline CDR1 and CDR2 sequences are LNHDA and SQIVND (reference sequence). V was clipped by 5 bases and J by 7 bases, with 12 bases between them. The CDR3 loop spans 13 amino acids. This CDR3 reads CASSLEGEQPQHF. CDR3 DNA: TGTGCCAGTAGTCTGGAGGGTGAGCAGCCCCAGCATTTT.

This clone has more than one count but fewer than ten. The V call is TRBV6-4, the J call TRBJ2-1; TRBD2 aligns across 13 bases. This CDR3 has 15 amino acids. V lost 5 bases and J lost 3; bases outside the gene matches: 1. The germline gives CDR1 MRHNA, CDR2 SNTAGT. CDR3 nucleotide sequence: TGTGCCAGCAGTACTAGCGGGGGGGACTACAATGAGCAGTTCTTC. It is translated as CASSTSGGDYNEQFF.

The chain has TRBV10-3 and TRBJ2-1; the match to TRBD2 covers 11 bases. J was trimmed by 1 base and V by 6 bases; bases with no gene match: 5. Germline CDR1 and CDR2: ENHRY and SYGVKD. This CDR3 region has 16 residues. The CDR3: CAISETSGKSYNEQFF. The CDR3 DNA follows: TGTGCCATCAGCGAGACTAGCGGGAAGTCCTACAATGAGCAGTTCTTC.

In this sample, this clone turned up once. This chain connects TRBV5-4 to TRBJ2-5, with D maybe TRBD1 (7 bases). V shed 4 bases and J shed 2 bases, with 21 bases lying between them. The CDR3 has 17 residues. CDR1 is SGHNT, CDR2 YYREEE, per germline (reference sequence). CDR3 protein: CASSGDNRRGLQETQYF. The CDR3 bases are TGTGCCAGCAGCGGAGACAACCGGAGGGGGCTTCAAGAGACCCAGTACTTC.

A few counts support this clone. V usage is TRBV19 and J usage is TRBJ2-6, with D possibly TRBD2 on 6 matching bases. CDR1 and CDR2 from the germline V gene are LNHDA and SQIVND (reference sequence). This CDR3 is built from 16 residues. Trimming stripped 5 bases from V and 2 bases from J, with 13 bases between. CDR3 loop: CASSSQEGTGANVLTF. CDR3 sequence (DNA): TGTGCCAGTAGTTCCCAGGAGGGGACTGGGGCCAACGTCCTGACTTTC.

V usage is TRBV30 and J usage is TRBJ2-7; no clear D gene. The CDR3 is 11 residues long. Trimming took off 0 bases at V and 6 bases at J, with 6 bases between the two ends. Per the germline V gene, CDR1 is GTSNPN and CDR2 is SVGIG (reference sequence). CDR3 in amino acids: CAWSVLREQYF. The CDR3 DNA follows: TGTGCCTGGAGTGTACTGCGCGAGCAGTACTTC.

This clone showed up just a few times. The chain joins TRBV30 to TRBJ1-2; possibly TRBD1 for D (5 bases). The length of the CDR3 is 13 residues. Per the germline V gene, CDR1 is GTSNPN and CDR2 is SVGIG (reference sequence). V lost 7 bases, J lost 0 bases, and 12 bases lay in between. The CDR3 loop reads CALRIRANYGYTF. The CDR3 DNA reads TGTGCCTTACGAATCAGGGCTAACTATGGCTACACCTTC.

The chain combines TRBV6-5 with TRBJ1-1; 9 nucleotides line up with TRBD1. This CDR3 is built from 15 residues. With 7 bases clipped from V and 1 base from J, the junction kept 7 bases outside the gene matches. The germline CDR1 and CDR2 sequences are MNHEY and SVGAGI. CDR3 sequence (DNA): TGTGCCAGCAAGCAAGGACAGGGGAAGAACACTGAAGCTTTCTTT. It encodes CASKQGQGKNTEAFF.

This rearrangement joins TRBV18 to TRBJ2-2; TRBD2 matches at 7 bases. With V trimmed by 3 bases and J by 14 bases, 12 bases remained unmatched. Germline loops: CDR1 KGHSH, CDR2 LQKENI. The CDR3 covers 14 residues. Here the CDR3 reads CASSPASGEKALFF. The CDR3 DNA follows: TGTGCCAGCTCACCCGCCAGCGGGGAGAAAGCTCTGTTTTTT.

V and J are TRBV7-8 and TRBJ1-4; 8 bases map to TRBD1. CDR3 size: 14 residues. V lost 8 bases to trimming and J lost 0 bases; unmatched junction nucleotides: 2. The germline V gene has CDR1 SGHVS and CDR2 FQNEAQ. CDR3 sequence reads: CASQGAATNEKLFF. The DNA of the CDR3 is TGTGCCAGCCAGGGGGCGGCAACTAATGAAAAACTGTTTTTT. Together with reference TRBV7-8 and TRBJ1-4, the CDR3 gives the full variable domain: GAGVSQSPRYKVAKRGQDVALRCDPISGHVSLFWYQQALGQGPEFLTYFQNEAQLDKSGLPSDRFFAERPEGSVSTLKIQRTQQEDSAVYLCASQGAATNEKLFFGSGTQLSVL.

This chain connects TRBV30 to TRBJ1-2, with 8 positions matching TRBD1. Germline CDR1 reads GTSNPN; CDR2 reads SVGIG (reference sequence). V trimming: 5 bases; J trimming: 4 bases; junction bases outside the gene matches: 15. This CDR3 is built from 16 residues. CDR3: CAWFVPGTGFGYGYTF. DNA of the CDR3: TGTGCCTGGTTCGTTCCGGGGACAGGCTTCGGCTATGGCTACACCTTC.

The chain recombines TRBV9 with TRBJ1-3; D ambiguous. The CDR3 runs to 16 residues. Trimming cost V 3 bases and J 2 bases, with 15 bases left between them. Germline CDR1 reads SGDLS; CDR2 reads YYNGEE. This CDR3 is CASSATGDSAGNTIYF. CDR3 bases: TGTGCCAGCAGCGCCACGGGAGATTCAGCTGGAAACACCATATATTTT. Drawing the rest from reference TRBV9 and TRBJ1-3, the complete variable domain is DSGVTQTPKHLITATGQRVTLRCSPRSGDLSVYWYQQSLDQGLQFLIQYYNGEERAKGNILERFSAQQFPDLHSELNLSSLELGDSALYFCASSATGDSAGNTIYFGEGSWLTVV.

The rearrangement links TRBV11-2 to TRBJ2-1; perhaps TRBD2 as D (5 bases). The ends were cut back, 5 bases at V and 5 bases at J, with 16 bases in the middle. Germline V gene lookup returns CDR1 SGHAT and CDR2 FQNNGV. The CDR3 totals 15 residues. The CDR3 here is CASSKRGMGDNEQFF. The CDR3 DNA follows: TGTGCCAGCAGCAAGAGAGGGATGGGAGACAATGAGCAGTTCTTC.

The J gene is TRBJ2-1, the V gene TRBV7-8; TRBD1 is a possible D gene (5 bases). Germline CDR1 and CDR2: SGHVS and FQNEAQ. Trimming shortened V by 1 base and J by 5 bases, and 12 bases separated the two germline ends. The CDR3 is made up of 15 amino acids. The CDR3 nucleotides are TGTGCCAGCAGCTTAGTGGCAGGCAGGGACAATGAGCAGTTCTTC. Residues: CASSLVAGRDNEQFF.

This clone is a singleton in its sample. This chain connects TRBV5-5 to TRBJ2-7; D remains ambiguous. The V gene's germline CDR1 is SGHKS and CDR2 YYEKEE (reference sequence). V was clipped by 0 bases and J by 0 bases, with 22 bases between them. The CDR3 loop spans 19 amino acids. CDR3 loop: CASSLGSEPSRKSSYEQYF. In DNA form, the CDR3 reads TGTGCCAGCAGCTTGGGGAGCGAGCCGTCTCGTAAAAGCTCCTACGAGCAGTACTTC.

The DNA of the CDR3 is TGTGCCAGCAGTGACCGGGACACGGCCTCCTACGAGCAGTACTTC. The encoded protein is CASSDRDTASYEQYF. The chain joins TRBV6-1 to TRBJ2-7, with D perhaps TRBD1 (6 bases). Trimming removed 3 bases at V and 0 bases at J, with 12 bases between. In germline, CDR1 is MNHNS, CDR2 SASEGT. This CDR3 is built from 15 residues.

V is TRBV2 and J is TRBJ2-1; D may be TRBD2 (5 bases). V dropped 7 bases and J dropped 7 bases, with 11 bases sitting between them. From germline, CDR1 is SNHLY and CDR2 FYNNEI. The CDR3 covers 12 residues. In DNA, the CDR3 is TGTGCCAGCAAAGGACTTACAAATGAGCAGTTCTTC. This gives the protein CASKGLTNEQFF.

This rearrangement joins TRBV2 to TRBJ2-7; 11 bases align to TRBD1. CDR1 SNHLY and CDR2 FYNNEI come from the germline V gene. V trimming: 5 bases; J trimming: 5 bases; junction bases outside the gene matches: 5. The CDR3 totals 14 residues. The CDR3 coding sequence is TGTGCCAGCAGTACCCGGACAGGGGGCCACGAGCAGTACTTC. This encodes CASSTRTGGHEQYF.

The V and J genes are TRBV7-2 and TRBJ2-3; 8 positions agree with TRBD1. Unmatched junction bases numbered 7, after V lost 4 bases and J lost 4 bases. The CDR3 runs to 15 residues. Germline lookup yields CDR1 SGHTA and CDR2 FQGNSA. The CDR3 region has the DNA TGTGCCAGCAGCTCCCAGGGGGCCAAGGCAGATACGCAGTATTTT. It translates to CASSSQGAKADTQYF.

The V call is TRBV5-6, the J call TRBJ2-7, with TRBD2 identical over 8 bases. There are 17 residues in the CDR3. Trimming at V came to 4 bases and at J to 1 base, leaving 13 bases not matched to a gene. CDR1 and CDR2 (germline): SGHDT, YYEEEE. Written as DNA, the CDR3 is TGTGCCAGCAGCCCTCGGGGGTGGCGGGAGGCTTCCTACGAGCAGTACTTC. Its translation: CASSPRGWREASYEQYF.

The chain carries TRBV2 and TRBJ2-7, with TRBD1 matching 7 bases. CDR3 length equals 14 residues. Germline assignment: CDR1 SNHLY and CDR2 FYNNEI. V lost 7 bases to trimming and J lost 3 bases; unmatched junction nucleotides: 9. The CDR3 spells CASTTQGVVYEQYF. The CDR3 DNA follows: TGTGCCAGCACCACCCAGGGGGTGGTCTACGAGCAGTACTTC.

The rearrangement joins TRBV4-1 to TRBJ1-5; D gene unclear. This CDR3 is built from 15 residues. The V and J ends lost 3 bases and 2 bases respectively, with 11 bases between them. Germline lookup yields CDR1 MGHRA and CDR2 YSYEKL. The CDR3 sequence is CASSQAGLRNQPQHF. CDR3 sequence (DNA): TGCGCCAGCAGCCAGGCGGGATTGCGCAATCAGCCCCAGCATTTT.